Below are 17 T cell receptor beta chains sequenced from a single sample in a study of T-cell memory formation after mild COVID-19. TCRdb redid the calling of the 5' RACE reads with MiXCR, one entry per CDR3 protein. The sample lists around 200,000 distinct CDR3 sequences; over 9.5% were seen once. The specimen was PBMCs or a T cell subset sorted from them (not recorded which). Receptor source: a man between 18 and 29 years old who had mild COVID-19 (a few samples of this study predate the infection). Cell type and time point are not known.

The chain employs TRBV5-1 and TRBJ1-2, with D tentatively TRBD1 (5 bases). This CDR3 is 13 amino acids long. V was trimmed by 4 bases and J by 3 bases, leaving 10 bases between them. Germline values: CDR1 SGHRS, CDR2 YFSETQ. The CDR3 DNA is TGCGCCAGCAGCAAACAGGAGGACTATGGCTACACCTTC. It yields the protein CASSKQEDYGYTF.

In its sample, this clonotype was seen a few times. This chain links TRBV20-1 with TRBJ2-2, with 14 positions matching TRBD2. Trimming at V came to 6 bases and at J to 1 base, leaving 4 bases not matched to a gene. Germline V gene lookup returns CDR1 DFQATT and CDR2 SNEGSKA (reference sequence). The length of the CDR3 is 16 residues. CDR3 protein: CSARTSGGRNTGELFF. Here the CDR3 DNA reads TGCAGTGCGCGGACTAGCGGGGGGCGGAACACCGGGGAGCTGTTTTTT.

V is TRBV18 and J is TRBJ2-1; TRBD1 matches 9 bases. This CDR3 has 19 residues. CDR1 and CDR2 (germline): KGHSH, LQKENI. J was trimmed by 0 bases and V by 6 bases; bases with no gene match: 15. CDR3 sequence: CASSGQGPFAPSSYNEQFF. The CDR3 coding sequence is TGTGCCAGCTCCGGACAGGGGCCCTTCGCCCCGAGCTCCTACAATGAGCAGTTCTTC.

The CDR3 reads CSARRGDDGYTF. The CDR3 DNA reads TGCAGTGCTCGACGAGGGGACGATGGCTACACCTTC. The V and J genes are TRBV20-1 and TRBJ1-2; D possibly corresponds to TRBD1 (5 bases). Looked up from germline, CDR1 is DFQATT and CDR2 is SNEGSKA (reference sequence). V was pared by 5 bases and J by 6 bases, with 13 bases between. This CDR3 spans 12 amino acids.

This sequence joins TRBV12-3 or TRBV12-4 and TRBJ1-3; TRBD1 might be the D (5 bases). This CDR3 comprises 15 residues. Deletions cut 5 bases from V and 0 bases from J, with 11 bases between. For the CDR3, the DNA is TGTGCCAGCAGTCAAGACAGAGTCTCTGGAAACACCATATATTTT. Protein sequence: CASSQDRVSGNTIYF.

This chain connects TRBV6-1 to TRBJ1-2; TRBD1 matches 10 bases. V gave up 8 bases and J gave up 4 bases; unmatched junction bases: 1. This CDR3 comprises 12 residues. The germline V gene encodes CDR1 MNHNS and CDR2 SASEGT. The CDR3 protein is CASWTGGYGYTF. The CDR3 DNA reads as TGTGCCAGCTGGACAGGGGGCTATGGCTACACCTTC.

The V and J genes are TRBV4-3 and TRBJ1-1; D possibly corresponds to TRBD1 (6 bases). V lost 4 bases and J lost 5, with 14 bases in between. The CDR3 has 14 residues. CDR1 LGHNA and CDR2 YSLEER come from the germline V gene. CDR3 in amino acids: CASSPTTGRTEAFF. Here the CDR3 DNA reads TGCGCCAGCAGCCCGACTACAGGGAGAACTGAAGCTTTCTTT.

In this sample, this clonotype turned up a few times. The chain has TRBV6-6 and TRBJ1-3; TRBD1 might be the D (5 bases). The CDR3 consists of 13 residues. CDR1 MNHNY and CDR2 SVGAGI come from the germline V gene (reference sequence). V lost 7 bases and J 6 bases, leaving 13 bases between the germline ends. The CDR3 protein is CASIAGFENTIYF. Written as DNA, the CDR3 is TGTGCCAGCATCGCAGGGTTTGAAAACACCATATATTTT.

This clonotype occurred a few times. This sequence joins TRBV5-1 and TRBJ2-3; D ambiguous. Germline values: CDR1 SGHRS, CDR2 YFSETQ. V lost 5 bases and J 0 bases, leaving 10 bases between the germline ends. The CDR3 sequence is 14 residues long. This CDR3 is CASSAGSSTDTQYF. CDR3 bases: TGCGCCAGCAGTGCAGGTTCTAGCACAGATACGCAGTATTTT.

The chain joins TRBV6-1 to TRBJ2-2; TRBD1 is a possible D gene (6 bases). The CDR3 runs to 12 residues. The V gene's germline CDR1 is MNHNS and CDR2 SASEGT. Trimming shortened V by 8 bases and J by 3 bases, and 7 bases separated the two germline ends. CDR3 DNA sequence: TGTGCCAGCGCAGGGGACACCGGGGAGCTGTTTTTT. It is translated as CASAGDTGELFF.

This clonotype appeared many times. The rearrangement links TRBV12-3 or TRBV12-4 to TRBJ2-7; D possibly corresponds to TRBD1 (5 bases). V lost 5 bases to trimming and J lost 3 bases, with 14 bases between them. The CDR3 is made up of 14 amino acids. The CDR3 sequence: CASSPQGQGYEQYF. The CDR3 DNA is TGTGCCAGCAGTCCCCAAGGGCAGGGCTACGAGCAGTACTTC.

CDR3 DNA sequence: TGTGCCAGCTCAGCTTACACCGGGGAGCTGTTTTTT. Translation gives CASSAYTGELFF. This rearrangement joins TRBV18 to TRBJ2-2, with D unresolved. This CDR3 is 12 amino acids long. Deletions cut 5 bases from V and 3 bases from J, with 4 bases between. CDR1 and CDR2 (germline): KGHSH, LQKENI.

Many counts were recorded for this clonotype. The chain carries TRBV7-2 and TRBJ2-1; D remains ambiguous. This CDR3 comprises 11 residues. V was clipped by 2 bases and J by 8 bases, with 4 bases between them. Germline V gene data show CDR1 as SGHTA and CDR2 as FQGNSA. The CDR3 sequence is CASSLIDEQFF. In DNA form, the CDR3 reads TGTGCCAGCAGCTTAATCGATGAGCAGTTCTTC.

This clonotype was observed a handful of times. The V call is TRBV7-8, the J call TRBJ2-4, with TRBD1 as a possible D gene (6 bases). CDR3 length equals 14 residues. Trimming removed 5 bases at V and 6 bases at J, with 14 bases between. Germline V gives CDR1 SGHVS, CDR2 FQNEAQ. CDR3 sequence reads: CASSPWTELNIQYF. In DNA form, the CDR3 reads TGTGCCAGCAGCCCCTGGACAGAGTTAAACATTCAGTACTTC.

The V call is TRBV2, the J call TRBJ1-6, with D hard to call. Looked up from germline, CDR1 is SNHLY and CDR2 is FYNNEI. Deletions cut 8 bases from V and 7 bases from J, with 9 bases between. The CDR3 contains 12 residues. The chain's CDR3 is CASRLGNSPLHF. Written as DNA, the CDR3 is TGTGCCAGCCGGTTAGGGAATTCACCCCTCCACTTT. The entire variable domain, with the rest obtained from reference TRBV2 and TRBJ1-6, is as follows: EPEVTQTPSHQVTQMGQEVILRCVPISNHLYFYWYRQILGQKVEFLVSFYNNEISEKSEIFDDQFSVERPDGSNFTLKIRSTKLEDSAMYFCASRLGNSPLHFGNGTRLTVT.

This clonotype showed up just a few times. This CDR3 is CASSLQGRAFF. CDR3 DNA sequence: TGCGCCAGCAGCCTACAGGGCCGGGCTTTCTTT. The chain links TRBV4-3 to TRBJ1-1; a possible D gene is TRBD1 (6 bases). V lost 4 bases and J lost 11, with 11 bases in between. This CDR3 spans 11 amino acids. Germline CDR1 LGHNA, CDR2 YSLEER.

In its sample, this clonotype was seen many times. The gene calls are TRBV7-9 and TRBJ1-2; a possible D gene is TRBD1 (5 bases). CDR3 length: 14 amino acids. CDR1 and CDR2 from the germline V gene are SEHNR and FQNEAQ (reference sequence). V dropped 1 base and J dropped 4 bases, with 10 bases sitting between them. In nucleotides, the CDR3 is TGTGCCAGCAGCTTAGAGGGGACCGGCTATGGCTACACCTTC. It specifies CASSLEGTGYGYTF.